Below, 24 T cell receptor beta chains from the same sample are listed, as sequenced in a study of vaccination and CD4 T cells after COVID-19. The treatment is: roughly ten-day PBMC culture with coronavirus spike peptide pools or control peptides (ViraFEST assay). Their recognized antigens are unknown. Scientists ran DNA taken from cultured CD4+ T cells through the Oncomine TCR Beta short-read assay for sequencing. A single record per CDR3 protein comes from TCRdb applying MiXCR to the PCR reads. Of more than 9,500 distinct CDR3 sequences detected, approximately 50% appear once; the ten largest clones hold approximately 20%. The source material was CD4+ T cells from blood, cultured in vitro. These receptors were collected from a human donor who had recovered from COVID-19.

The rearrangement links TRBV27 to TRBJ2-2; D unresolved. The germline CDR1 and CDR2 sequences are MNHEY and SMNVEV (reference sequence). Trimming shortened V by 0 bases and J by 6 bases, and 2 bases separated the two germline ends. The CDR3 consists of 12 residues. The CDR3 region is CASSLSAGELFF. CDR3 coding DNA: TGTGCCAGCAGTTTATCGGCCGGGGAGCTGTTTTTT.

The V and J genes are TRBV20-1 and TRBJ1-3, with D unresolved. This CDR3 has 13 amino acids. Germline CDR1 reads DFQATT; CDR2 reads SNEGSKA (reference sequence). V was shortened by 5 bases and J by 0 bases, with 8 bases between the two germline ends. The CDR3 protein is CSAGSISGNTIYF. The CDR3 DNA sequence: TGCAGTGCTGGGTCCATCTCTGGAAACACCATATATTTT.

This clonotype was counted a few times. The V gene is TRBV20-1, the J gene TRBJ1-2; D might be TRBD1 (5 bases). The germline V gene has CDR1 DFQATT and CDR2 SNEGSKA (reference sequence). This CDR3 is built from 13 residues. V lost 5 bases, J lost 8 bases, and 18 bases lay in between. CDR3 bases: TGCAGTGCTGCCATCATGGGGGAGGGAGGCTACACCTTC. Protein sequence: CSAAIMGEGGYTF.

This clonotype occurred a few times. The V gene is TRBV7-3, the J gene TRBJ1-2, with 10 positions matching TRBD1. This CDR3 comprises 13 residues. Germline V gives CDR1 SGHTA, CDR2 FQGTGA. J lost 6 bases, V lost 4 bases, and 2 bases had no gene match. CDR3 bases: TGTGCCAGCAGCTACGACAGGGGGCATGGCTACACCTTC. It is translated as CASSYDRGHGYTF.

DNA for the CDR3: TGTGCCAGCAGCCTAGACGCGGCGAATTCACCCCTCCACTTT. Amino acids: CASSLDAANSPLHF. The V call is TRBV7-9, the J call TRBJ1-6; D unclear. CDR1 and CDR2 (germline): SEHNR, FQNEAQ (reference sequence). Trimming stripped 5 bases from V and 7 bases from J, with 12 bases between. The CDR3 spans 14 residues.

This clonotype was counted a single time. The rearrangement uses TRBV28 and TRBJ2-7; D is perhaps TRBD1 or TRBD2 (5 bases each). Germline CDR1 reads MDHEN; CDR2 reads SYDVKM. CDR3 size: 16 residues. V lost 3 bases to trimming and J lost 0 bases, with 15 bases between them. As DNA, the CDR3 is TGTGCCAGCAGTTTTAACTGGGACGGCAGCTCCTACGAGCAGTACTTC. It translates to CASSFNWDGSSYEQYF.

V is TRBV10-3 and J is TRBJ1-2; 8 nucleotides align to TRBD1. V lost 6 bases, J lost 4 bases, and 4 bases stayed unmatched. From germline, CDR1 is ENHRY and CDR2 SYGVKD. The CDR3 is 13 amino acids. The CDR3, as DNA: TGTGCCATCAGAGGTGGACAGGGCTATGGCTACACCTTC. Amino acids: CAIRGGQGYGYTF.

This clonotype occurred a few times. The chain uses TRBV7-9 and TRBJ2-7, with 10 bases that match TRBD1. Unmatched junction bases numbered 13, after V lost 5 bases and J lost 6 bases. Germline CDR1 reads SEHNR; CDR2 reads FQNEAQ (reference sequence). There are 16 residues in the CDR3. This CDR3 is CASSPTRDRGLFEQYF. CDR3 DNA: TGTGCCAGCAGCCCCACACGGGACAGGGGTTTGTTCGAGCAGTACTTC.

The rearrangement joins TRBV6-1 to TRBJ1-2; D is unresolved. Deletions cut 6 bases from V and 2 bases from J, with 10 bases between. The CDR3 is 13 residues long. Germline loops: CDR1 MNHNS, CDR2 SASEGT. As DNA, the CDR3 is TGTGCCAGCAGGCCTACAGCAAACTATGGCTACACCTTC. Its protein is CASRPTANYGYTF.

The chain uses TRBV18 and TRBJ1-1; D gene ambiguous. Trimming took off 3 bases at V and 3 bases at J, with 17 bases between the two ends. CDR3 length: 16 amino acids. Germline CDR1 is KGHSH and CDR2 is LQKENI. The CDR3 nucleotides are TGTGCCAGCTCACCCGTACAGAACTACGGGGACACTGAAGCTTTCTTT. This codes for CASSPVQNYGDTEAFF.

This clonotype is a singleton in its sample. The V and J genes are TRBV28 and TRBJ1-1; 10 bases line up with TRBD1. Germline V gene lookup returns CDR1 MDHEN and CDR2 SYDVKM. V lost 3 bases and J lost 10; bases outside the gene matches: 8. CDR3 length: 14 amino acids. CDR3 sequence reads: CASSLETGGRRAFF. In DNA, the CDR3 is TGTGCCAGCAGTTTGGAGACAGGGGGCCGTCGAGCTTTCTTT.

V and J are TRBV6-1 and TRBJ2-3; 12 nucleotides line up with TRBD2. J lost 4 bases, V lost 2 bases, and 1 base had no gene match. CDR1 is MNHNS and CDR2 is SASEGT in the germline V gene. This CDR3 contains 15 residues. The CDR3 reads CASSELAGGPDTQYF. In DNA, the CDR3 is TGTGCCAGCAGTGAACTAGCGGGAGGGCCAGATACGCAGTATTTT.

The rearrangement uses TRBV7-2 and TRBJ2-7; 11 bases fit TRBD1. CDR3 length equals 15 residues. From germline, CDR1 is SGHTA and CDR2 FQGNSA. The J segment lost 3 bases and the V segment lost 5 bases, leaving 6 bases of the junction unmatched. For the CDR3, the DNA is TGTGCCAGCAGCATCGGACAGGGGGCTAGCTACGAGCAGTACTTC. Its translation: CASSIGQGASYEQYF.

In its sample, this clonotype was seen a few times. This rearrangement joins TRBV20-1 to TRBJ2-1; 8 bases are shared with TRBD1. The V gene end was trimmed by 1 base and the J gene end by 2 bases; junction bases not matched to a gene: 4. CDR1 and CDR2 from the germline V gene are DFQATT and SNEGSKA (reference sequence). This CDR3 has 15 amino acids. The CDR3 coding sequence is TGCAGTGCTAGAGCCACGGGACAGGCCTACAATGAGCAGTTCTTC. Translation: CSARATGQAYNEQFF.

This chain's CDR3 is CASKRALRVPDTQYF. The CDR3 DNA follows: TGTGCCAGCAAACGGGCCCTCCGGGTCCCAGATACGCAGTATTTT. V gene TRBV28 combines with J gene TRBJ2-3; D gene uncertain. Germline CDR1 reads MDHEN; CDR2 reads SYDVKM. This CDR3 comprises 15 residues. V was trimmed by 7 bases and J by 4 bases, leaving 18 bases between them.

The chain is built from TRBV21-1 and TRBJ2-6; no check of the table's D call, TRBD1, against the DNA was made. TRBV21-1 is a listed pseudogene. The CDR3 has 20 amino acids. Here the CDR3 DNA reads TGTGCCACCCATCTAATTGGCGCTCCGGGACATCTCTCTGGGGCCAACGTCCTGACTTTC. It yields the protein CATHLIGAPGHLSGANVLTF.

The gene calls are TRBV20-1 and TRBJ1-4; D ambiguous. There are 12 residues in the CDR3. Trimming left V 2 bases short and J 7 bases short, with 8 bases between. The germline V gene encodes CDR1 DFQATT and CDR2 SNEGSKA (reference sequence). This chain's CDR3 is CSARQEFEKLFF. CDR3 coding DNA: TGCAGTGCTAGACAGGAGTTTGAAAAACTGTTTTTT.

The chain carries TRBV7-2 and TRBJ1-4; TRBD1 might be the D (6 bases). Trimming took 0 bases from V and 3 from J, leaving 11 bases between them. CDR3 length: 16 residues. Germline assignment: CDR1 SGHTA and CDR2 FQGNSA. As DNA, the CDR3 is TGTGCCAGCAGCTTAGCGACAGGCCCGCCTAATGAAAAACTGTTTTTT. Amino acid sequence: CASSLATGPPNEKLFF. The variable domain in full, with the rest retrieved from reference TRBV7-2 and TRBJ1-4, is GAGVSQSPSNKVTEKGKDVELRCDPISGHTALYWYRQSLGQGLEFLIYFQGNSAPDKSGLPSDRFSAERTGGSVSTLTIQRTQQEDSAVYLCASSLATGPPNEKLFFGSGTQLSVL.

The V and J genes are TRBV12-3 or TRBV12-4 and TRBJ2-6; D unresolved. V dropped 5 bases and J dropped 2 bases, with 1 base sitting between them. The CDR3 consists of 12 residues. For the CDR3, the DNA is TGTGCCAGCAGTACTGGGGCCAACGTCCTGACTTTC. This gives the protein CASSTGANVLTF.

The genes are TRBV18 and TRBJ2-3, with TRBD2 identical over 9 bases. Trimming at V came to 3 bases and at J to 5 bases, leaving 12 bases not matched to a gene. The CDR3 is 17 amino acids. CDR1 is KGHSH, CDR2 LQKENI, per germline. The CDR3: CASSPRRTSDKQDTQYF. CDR3 bases: TGTGCCAGCTCACCCCGTCGGACTAGCGACAAACAAGATACGCAGTATTTT.

The genes are TRBV12-3 or TRBV12-4 and TRBJ2-3, with unresolved D. V lost 5 bases and J 2 bases, leaving 14 bases between the germline ends. The CDR3 has 15 amino acids. The CDR3 spells CASSPPRDNTDTQYF. CDR3 in DNA: TGTGCCAGCAGTCCCCCACGCGATAACACAGATACGCAGTATTTT.

This clonotype came up a few times. The CDR3 carries no conserved terminal phenylalanine or tryptophan, so it likely arises from a read error. The chain couples TRBV7-2 to TRBJ2-5; D unresolved. CDR1 is SGHTA and CDR2 is FQGNSA in the germline V gene. CDR3 length: 13 residues. The V end lost 3 bases, the J end lost 1 base, and 6 bases lay between the germline ends. The CDR3 bases are TGTGCCAGCAGCTTGAACTCCCAAGAGACCCAGTACTAC. Amino acids: CASSLNSQETQYY.

Remarks on this clonotype: Its ends do not fully match the called genes, so a read error is possible. This rearrangement joins TRBV6-1 to TRBJ1-5, with D uncertain. Per germline, CDR1 MNHNS and CDR2 SASEGT. The CDR3 consists of 17 residues. CDR3 region: CASSEGSRVGGNQPQHF. In nucleotides, the CDR3 is TGTGCCAGCAGCGAAGGGTCCCGAGTCGGGGGCAATCAGCCCCAGCATTTT.

The chain has TRBV7-3 and TRBJ2-3; TRBD2 agrees at 11 bases. After removal of 5 bases from V and 2 bases from J, the junction contained 6 bases not matched to a gene. CDR3 length: 16 residues. Per the germline V gene, CDR1 is SGHTA and CDR2 is FQGTGA. CDR3: CASSPRTSGPTDTQYF. The CDR3 nucleotides read TGTGCCAGCAGCCCGAGGACTAGCGGGCCCACAGATACGCAGTATTTT.